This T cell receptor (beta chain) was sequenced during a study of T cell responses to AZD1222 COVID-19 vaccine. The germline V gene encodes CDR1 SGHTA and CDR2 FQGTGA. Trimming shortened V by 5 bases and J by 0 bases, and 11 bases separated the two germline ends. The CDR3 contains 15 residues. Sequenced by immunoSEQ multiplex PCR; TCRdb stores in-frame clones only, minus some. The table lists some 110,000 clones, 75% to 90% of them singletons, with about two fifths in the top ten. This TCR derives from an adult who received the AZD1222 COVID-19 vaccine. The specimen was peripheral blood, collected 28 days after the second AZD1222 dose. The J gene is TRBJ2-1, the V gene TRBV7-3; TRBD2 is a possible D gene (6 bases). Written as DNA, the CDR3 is TGTGCCAGCAGCATCCGGGGGAGCTCCTACAATGAGCAGTTCTTC. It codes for CASSIRGSSYNEQFF.